These T cell receptor beta chains were read from a single sample in a study of shared clonotypes between healthy human individuals. Measured with immunoSEQ multiplex PCR; TCRdb has only the in-frame clones, and not every one. The sample lists a few hundred thousand clones, roughly 95% occurring once. Input material: naive CD8+ T cells sorted from blood. The receptors were sampled from a woman in her twenties or thirties in good health. Each CDR3 is given with its conserved first and last residue. The D gene is left open where the match is weak. Rows may omit the clone size; those that give it use once, few, many or a size class.

once	14	TRBV28	TRBD1	TRBJ1-2	TGTGCCAGCAGTTTAATACAGGGGGAAAGCGGCTACACCTTC	CASSLIQGESGYTF
NA	14	TRBV27	NA	TRBJ2-1	TGTGCCAGCAGTTTAGGTCAGACCTACAATGAGCAGTTCTTC	CASSLGQTYNEQFF
NA	14	TRBV29-1	TRBD1	TRBJ2-2	TGCAGCGTTCTCCGGACAGGGATCATCGGGGAGCTGTTTTTT	CSVLRTGIIGELFF
once	13	TRBV7-2	NA	TRBJ2-1	TGTGCCAGCAGCGTTACGAGCTTAGGGGAGCAGTTCTTC	CASSVTSLGEQFF
NA	17	TRBV27	TRBD2	TRBJ2-1	TGTGCCAGCAGGCAAGGGACTAGCGGGAGAAGCTACAATGAGCAGTTCTTC	CASRQGTSGRSYNEQFF
NA	13	TRBV7-9	NA	TRBJ2-7	TGTGCCAGCAGCCCCGAAGTATACCCCGAGCAGTACTTC	CASSPEVYPEQYF
once	16	TRBV2	NA	TRBJ1-3	TGTGCCAGCAGTGAAGCTATACTCGTCTCTGGAAACACCATATATTTT	CASSEAILVSGNTIYF
NA	15	TRBV27	TRBD1	TRBJ2-7	TGTGCCAGCAGTTTCCCCGGGACAGGGATCCACGAGCAGTACTTC	CASSFPGTGIHEQYF
NA	13	TRBV6-5	NA	TRBJ2-2	TGTGCCAGCACCCTGCCCAACACCGGGGAGCTGTTTTTT	CASTLPNTGELFF
once	15	TRBV27	TRBD2	TRBJ2-3	TGTGCCAGCCGTCCCGGGGGGGTCGGCACAGATACGCAGTATTTT	CASRPGGVGTDTQYF
NA	15	TRBV7-9	TRBD2	TRBJ2-5	TGTGCCAGCAGCCCCGGGACTAGCGGACAAGAGACCCAGTACTTC	CASSPGTSGQETQYF
NA	16	TRBV4-1	TRBD2	TRBJ2-7	TGCGCCAGCAGACAAACCGGGACTAGCGGGATCTACGAGCAGTACTTC	CASRQTGTSGIYEQYF
NA	15	TRBV6-1	NA	TRBJ2-1	TGTGCCAGCAGTGAAGCTGAGACGGGTTACAATGAGCAGTTCTTC	CASSEAETGYNEQFF
few	13	TRBV7-7	NA	TRBJ2-7	TGTGCCAGCAGCTTAGCTCCCCACTACGAGCAGTACTTC	CASSLAPHYEQYF
NA	12	TRBV11-2	NA	TRBJ2-1	TGTGCCAGCAGCTTAGGAGTAGCAAAGCAGTTCTTC	CASSLGVAKQFF
NA	19	TRBV2	NA	TRBJ2-3	TGTGCCAGCAGTGTCATTGGCGGGGAAGGGCGGATTAGTACAGATACGCAGTATTTT	CASSVIGGEGRISTDTQYF
NA	16	TRBV4-1	NA	TRBJ2-4	TGCGCCAGCAGCCCCTGGAAGAGGGCCCCCAAAAACATTCAGTACTTC	CASSPWKRAPKNIQYF
NA	14	TRBV27	NA	TRBJ2-1	TGTGCCAGCAGTCCCACGGTTAAACACTTTGAGCAGTTCTTC	CASSPTVKHFEQFF
NA	15	TRBV4-1	NA	TRBJ2-1	TGCGCCAGCAGCCAACAGGGGGGCTCCTACAATGAGCAGTTCTTC	CASSQQGGSYNEQFF
NA	14	TRBV6-1	TRBD1	TRBJ2-2	TGTGCCGCTTGGGACAGGGGGCCCACCGGGGAGCTGTTTTTT	CAAWDRGPTGELFF
NA	15	TRBV11-3	NA	TRBJ2-2	TGTGCCAGCAGCTTAGTAGACGGGAAAACCGGGGAGCTGTTTTTT	CASSLVDGKTGELFF
NA	14	TRBV30	NA	TRBJ2-7	TGTGCCTGGAGTGTGGGGCCTCTCTCCTACGAGCAGTACTTC	CAWSVGPLSYEQYF
NA	18	TRBV29-1	NA	TRBJ2-1	TGCAGCGTTGAGCTGGACCTAAGACTAGACCTATACTACAATGAGCAGTTCTTC	CSVELDLRLDLYYNEQFF
NA	14	TRBV5-6	NA	TRBJ1-3	TGTGCCAGCAGCTCCCAGGTAGAAGGAAACACCATATATTTT	CASSSQVEGNTIYF
once	14	TRBV28	NA	TRBJ2-7	TGTGCCAGCAGTTCCTCCTCCATGGCCTACGAGCAGTACTTC	CASSSSSMAYEQYF
NA	14	TRBV2	TRBD1	TRBJ2-1	TGTGCCAGCAGTGGCGGCGGACAGGGATATGAGCAGTTCTTC	CASSGGGQGYEQFF
NA	11	TRBV5-4	NA	TRBJ2-1	TGTGCCAGCAGCACCGCCAATGAGCAGTTCTTC	CASSTANEQFF
once	15	TRBV2	TRBD1	TRBJ1-5	TGTGCCAGCAGCACCGGGACAGATAGTTATCAGCCCCAGCATTTT	CASSTGTDSYQPQHF
NA	14	TRBV28	NA	TRBJ2-7	TGTGCCAGCAGTTTATCCCCCGGGCGTTACGAGCAGTACTTC	CASSLSPGRYEQYF
NA	17	TRBV6-4	TRBD2	TRBJ2-3	TGTGCCAGCAGCCCCACTGTCCCTAGCGGGGGCACAGATACGCAGTATTTT	CASSPTVPSGGTDTQYF
NA	13	TRBV30	NA	TRBJ1-2	TGTGCCTGGAGCCACAGGATTTACTATGGCTACACCTTC	CAWSHRIYYGYTF
NA	13	TRBV5-4	NA	TRBJ2-7	TGTGCCAGCAGCTCGACTGCCTCCTACGAGCAGTACTTC	CASSSTASYEQYF
NA	14	TRBV27	NA	TRBJ1-2	TGTGCCAGCAGTACTGCAGGGAGTAAATATGGCTACACCTTC	CASSTAGSKYGYTF
NA	14	TRBV6-4	NA	TRBJ2-7	TGTGCCAGACCCGGACAGAACAAGTTTTACGAGCAGTACTTC	CARPGQNKFYEQYF
NA	14	TRBV7-8	NA	TRBJ1-3	TGTGCCAGCAGCGGGGGGGGACGGGGAAACACCATATATTTT	CASSGGGRGNTIYF
NA	16	TRBV15	TRBD2	TRBJ2-5	TGTGCCACCAGCAGCCAGAGGGCGGGAGGGATGGAGACCCAGTACTTC	CATSSQRAGGMETQYF
NA	15	TRBV29-1	TRBD2	TRBJ2-1	TGCAGCGTTGAAGATCCCATAGCGGGAACCAATGAGCAGTTCTTC	CSVEDPIAGTNEQFF
NA	13	TRBV9	NA	TRBJ1-2	TGTGCCAGCAGCACCCAGGGAATGGGTGGCTACACCTTC	CASSTQGMGGYTF
NA	14	TRBV29-1	TRBD2	TRBJ2-7	TGCAGCGCCAGACTAGCGGGAGGGCTCTACGAGCAGTACTTC	CSARLAGGLYEQYF
once	13	TRBV2	NA	TRBJ2-7	TGTGCCAGCAGTGAAGATCTGATGAACGAGCAGTACTTC	CASSEDLMNEQYF